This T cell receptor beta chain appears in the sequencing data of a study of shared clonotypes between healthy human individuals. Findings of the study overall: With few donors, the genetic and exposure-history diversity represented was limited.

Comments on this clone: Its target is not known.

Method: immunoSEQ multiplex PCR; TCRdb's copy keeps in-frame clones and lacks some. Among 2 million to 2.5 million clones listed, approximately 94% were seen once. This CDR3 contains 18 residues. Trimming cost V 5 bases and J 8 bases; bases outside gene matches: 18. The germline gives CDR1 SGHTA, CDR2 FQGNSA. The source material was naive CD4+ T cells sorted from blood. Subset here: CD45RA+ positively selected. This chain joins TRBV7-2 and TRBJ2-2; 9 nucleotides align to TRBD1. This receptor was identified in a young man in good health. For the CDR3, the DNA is TGTGCCAGCAGCGCAATACTTCGGACAGGGGCCACAGTGGGGGAGCTGTTTTTT. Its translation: CASSAILRTGATVGELFF. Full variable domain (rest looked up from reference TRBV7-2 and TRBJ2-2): GAGVSQSPSNKVTEKGKDVELRCDPISGHTALYWYRQSLGQGLEFLIYFQGNSAPDKSGLPSDRFSAERTGGSVSTLTIQRTQQEDSAVYLCASSAILRTGATVGELFFGEGSRLTVL.